This T cell receptor beta chain was captured by sequencing in a study of blood T cell repertoires in COVID-19. Looking at the study overall: Specimens from acute and convalescent COVID-19 originated in the United States, Italy and Spain. The analysed material was cDNA or gDNA that came from T cells, B-cell-depleted T cells, or PBMCs.

Original data processing: Estimates of nucleated cell counts were drawn from the amplification of reference gene primers. Profiling relied on immunoSEQ multiplex PCR, and the TCRdb table lists in-frame clones only, not all of them. That table supplies the V and J calls and clone size; D and trimming were determined from the DNA. The table shows roughly 120,000 clones, with about 75% occurring only once. The CDR3 has 14 amino acids. Trimming removed 4 bases from V and 6 bases from J; junction bases left unmatched: 4. Per the germline V gene, CDR1 is SGHDT and CDR2 is YYEEEE. The sequenced sample consisted of peripheral blood. The chain employs TRBV5-6 and TRBJ2-7; TRBD2 agrees at 13 bases. The TCR comes from a woman older than 75 with active or convalescent COVID-19. CDR3 sequence reads: CASSEGLAGVEQYF. The CDR3 DNA follows: TGTGCCAGCAGCGAAGGACTAGCGGGAGTCGAGCAGTACTTC. Supplemented by reference TRBV5-6 and TRBJ2-7, the full variable domain reads DAGVTQSPTHLIKTRGQQVTLRCSPKSGHDTVSWYQQALGQGPQFIFQYYEEEERQRGNFPDRFSGHQFPNYSSELNVNALLLGDSALYLCASSEGLAGVEQYFGPGTRLTVT.